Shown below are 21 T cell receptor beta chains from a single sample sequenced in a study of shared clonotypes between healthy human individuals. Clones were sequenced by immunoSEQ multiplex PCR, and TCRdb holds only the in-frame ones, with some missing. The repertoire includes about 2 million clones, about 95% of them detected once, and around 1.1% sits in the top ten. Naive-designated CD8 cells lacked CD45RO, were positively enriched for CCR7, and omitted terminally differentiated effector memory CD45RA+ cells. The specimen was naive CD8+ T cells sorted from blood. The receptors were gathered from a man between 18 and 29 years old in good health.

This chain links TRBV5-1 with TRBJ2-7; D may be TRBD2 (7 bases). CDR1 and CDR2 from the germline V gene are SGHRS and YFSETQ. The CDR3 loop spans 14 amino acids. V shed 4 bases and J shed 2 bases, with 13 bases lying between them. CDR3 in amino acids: CASSPAGAPYEQYF. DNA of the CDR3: TGCGCCAGCAGCCCCGCGGGGGCCCCCTACGAGCAGTACTTC.

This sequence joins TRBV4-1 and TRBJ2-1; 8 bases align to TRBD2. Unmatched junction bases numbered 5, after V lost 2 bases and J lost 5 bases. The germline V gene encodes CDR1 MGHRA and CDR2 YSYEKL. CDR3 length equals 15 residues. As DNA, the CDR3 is TGCGCCAGCAGCCAAACGGGAGGGCCACACAATGAGCAGTTCTTC. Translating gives CASSQTGGPHNEQFF.

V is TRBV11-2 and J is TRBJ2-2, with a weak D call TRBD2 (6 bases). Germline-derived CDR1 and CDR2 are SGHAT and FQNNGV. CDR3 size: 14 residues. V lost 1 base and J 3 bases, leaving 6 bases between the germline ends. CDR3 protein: CASSLVADTGELFF. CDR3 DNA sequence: TGTGCCAGCAGCTTAGTAGCGGACACCGGGGAGCTGTTTTTT.

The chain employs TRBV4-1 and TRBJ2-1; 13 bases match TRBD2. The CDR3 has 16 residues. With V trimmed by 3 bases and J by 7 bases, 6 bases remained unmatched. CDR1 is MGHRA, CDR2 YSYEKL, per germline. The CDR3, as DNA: TGCGCCAGCAGCCAGCCGGGACTAGCGGGATTAAATGAGCAGTTCTTC. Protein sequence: CASSQPGLAGLNEQFF.

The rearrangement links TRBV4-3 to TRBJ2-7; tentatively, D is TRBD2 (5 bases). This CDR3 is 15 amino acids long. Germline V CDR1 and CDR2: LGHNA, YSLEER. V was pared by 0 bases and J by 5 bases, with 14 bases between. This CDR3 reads CASSQEPYRRDEQYF. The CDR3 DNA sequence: TGCGCCAGCAGCCAAGAACCATACCGGCGGGACGAGCAGTACTTC.

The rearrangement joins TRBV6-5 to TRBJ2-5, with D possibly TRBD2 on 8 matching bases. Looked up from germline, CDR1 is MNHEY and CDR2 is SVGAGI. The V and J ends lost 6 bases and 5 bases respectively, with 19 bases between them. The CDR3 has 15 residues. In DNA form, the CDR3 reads TGTGCCAGCAGCCCAGGGGGGCGACTAGCGGAGACCCAGTACTTC. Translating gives CASSPGGRLAETQYF.

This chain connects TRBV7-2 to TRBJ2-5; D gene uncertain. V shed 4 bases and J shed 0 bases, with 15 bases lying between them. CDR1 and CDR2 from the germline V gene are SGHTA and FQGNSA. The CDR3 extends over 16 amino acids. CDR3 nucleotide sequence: TGTGCCAGCAGCTCCTGGTTTAGCAGTTACCAAGAGACCCAGTACTTC. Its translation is CASSSWFSSYQETQYF.

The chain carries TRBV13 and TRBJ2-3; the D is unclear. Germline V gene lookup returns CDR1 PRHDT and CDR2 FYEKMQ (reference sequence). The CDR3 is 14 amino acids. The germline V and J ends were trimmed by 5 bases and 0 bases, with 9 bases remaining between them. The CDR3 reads CASSPEDSTDTQYF. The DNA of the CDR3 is TGTGCCAGCAGCCCCGAGGACAGCACAGATACGCAGTATTTT.

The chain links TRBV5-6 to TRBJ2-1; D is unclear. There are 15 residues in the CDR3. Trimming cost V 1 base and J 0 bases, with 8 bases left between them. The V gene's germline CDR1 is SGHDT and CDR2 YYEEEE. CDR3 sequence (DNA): TGTGCCAGCAGCTTGAGCGTGAGCTCCTACAATGAGCAGTTCTTC. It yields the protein CASSLSVSSYNEQFF.

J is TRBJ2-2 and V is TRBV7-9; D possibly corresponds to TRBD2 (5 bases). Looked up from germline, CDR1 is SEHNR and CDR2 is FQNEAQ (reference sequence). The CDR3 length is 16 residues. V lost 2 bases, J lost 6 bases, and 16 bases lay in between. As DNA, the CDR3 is TGTGCCAGCAGCTTAATCTCAAGAGGGATCGCCGGGGAGCTGTTTTTT. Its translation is CASSLISRGIAGELFF.

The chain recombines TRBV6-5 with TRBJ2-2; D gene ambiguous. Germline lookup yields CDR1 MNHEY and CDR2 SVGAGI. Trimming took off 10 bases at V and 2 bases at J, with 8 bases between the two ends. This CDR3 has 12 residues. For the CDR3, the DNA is TGTGCCATGAGGTCCAACACCGGGGAGCTGTTTTTT. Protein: CAMRSNTGELFF.

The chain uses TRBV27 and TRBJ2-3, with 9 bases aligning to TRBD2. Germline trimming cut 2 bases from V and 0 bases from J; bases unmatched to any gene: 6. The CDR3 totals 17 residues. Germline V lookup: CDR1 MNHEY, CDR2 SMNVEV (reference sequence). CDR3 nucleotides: TGTGCCAGCAGTTTACTGACGACTAGCGGTAGCACAGATACGCAGTATTTT. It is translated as CASSLLTTSGSTDTQYF.

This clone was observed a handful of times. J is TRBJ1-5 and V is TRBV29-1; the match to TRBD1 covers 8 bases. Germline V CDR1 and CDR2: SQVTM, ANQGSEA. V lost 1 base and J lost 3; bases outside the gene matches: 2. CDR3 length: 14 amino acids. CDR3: CSVEGTGPNQPQHF. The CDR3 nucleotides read TGCAGCGTTGAAGGGACAGGGCCCAATCAGCCCCAGCATTTT.

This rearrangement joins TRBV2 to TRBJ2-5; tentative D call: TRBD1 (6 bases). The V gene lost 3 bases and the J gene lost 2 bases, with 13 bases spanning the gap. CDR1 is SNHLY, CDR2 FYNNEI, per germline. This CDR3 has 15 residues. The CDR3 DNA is TGTGCCAGCAGTGAGATCAGGGGAGCGCAAGAGACCCAGTACTTC. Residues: CASSEIRGAQETQYF.

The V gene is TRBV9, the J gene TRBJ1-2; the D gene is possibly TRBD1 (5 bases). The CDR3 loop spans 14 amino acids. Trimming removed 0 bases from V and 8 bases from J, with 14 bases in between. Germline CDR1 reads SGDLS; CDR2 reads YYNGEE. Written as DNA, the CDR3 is TGTGCCAGCAGCGTAGTTTCGGACAAGGAGGGCTACACCTTC. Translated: CASSVVSDKEGYTF. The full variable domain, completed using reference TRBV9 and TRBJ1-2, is DSGVTQTPKHLITATGQRVTLRCSPRSGDLSVYWYQQSLDQGLQFLIQYYNGEERAKGNILERFSAQQFPDLHSELNLSSLELGDSALYFCASSVVSDKEGYTFGSGTRLTVV.

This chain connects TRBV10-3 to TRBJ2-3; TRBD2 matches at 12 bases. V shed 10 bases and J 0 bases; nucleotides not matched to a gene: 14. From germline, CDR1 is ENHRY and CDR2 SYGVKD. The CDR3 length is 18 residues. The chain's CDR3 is CATLTPLAGGRSTDTQYF. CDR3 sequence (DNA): TGTGCCACCCTAACCCCACTAGCGGGGGGCCGAAGCACAGATACGCAGTATTTT.

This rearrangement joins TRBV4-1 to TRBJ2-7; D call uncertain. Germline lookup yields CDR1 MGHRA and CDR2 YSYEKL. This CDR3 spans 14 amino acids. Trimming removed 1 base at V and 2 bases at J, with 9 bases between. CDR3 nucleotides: TGCGCCAGCAGCCAAGGCGTAACGGCCTACGAGCAGTACTTC. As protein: CASSQGVTAYEQYF.

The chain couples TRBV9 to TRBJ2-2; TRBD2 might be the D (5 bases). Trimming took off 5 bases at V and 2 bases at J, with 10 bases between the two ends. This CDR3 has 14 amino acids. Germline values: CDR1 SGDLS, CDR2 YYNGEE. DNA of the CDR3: TGTGCCAGCAGAGATGGAGGTAACACCGGGGAGCTGTTTTTT. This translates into CASRDGGNTGELFF.

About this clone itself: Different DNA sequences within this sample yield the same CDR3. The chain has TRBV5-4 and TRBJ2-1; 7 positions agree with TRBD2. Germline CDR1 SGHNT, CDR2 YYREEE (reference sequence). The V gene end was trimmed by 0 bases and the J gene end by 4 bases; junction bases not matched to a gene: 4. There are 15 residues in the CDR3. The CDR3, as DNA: TGTGCCAGCAGCTTGGTAGCGGGCGCTTACAATGAGCAGTTCTTC. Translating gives CASSLVAGAYNEQFF.

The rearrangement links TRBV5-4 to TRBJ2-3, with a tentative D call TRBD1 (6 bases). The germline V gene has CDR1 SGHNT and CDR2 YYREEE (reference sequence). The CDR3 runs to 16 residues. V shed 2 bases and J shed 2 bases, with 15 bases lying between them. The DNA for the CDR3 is TGTGCCAGCAGCTTTAAAGGGGGTATAGACACAGATACGCAGTATTTT. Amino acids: CASSFKGGIDTDTQYF.

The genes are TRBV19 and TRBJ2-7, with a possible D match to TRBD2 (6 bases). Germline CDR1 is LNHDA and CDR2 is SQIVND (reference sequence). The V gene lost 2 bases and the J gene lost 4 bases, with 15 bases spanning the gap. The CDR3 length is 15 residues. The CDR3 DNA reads TGTGCCAGTAGTATATCGGGGGTCGGGCTATACGAGCAGTACTTC. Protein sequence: CASSISGVGLYEQYF.